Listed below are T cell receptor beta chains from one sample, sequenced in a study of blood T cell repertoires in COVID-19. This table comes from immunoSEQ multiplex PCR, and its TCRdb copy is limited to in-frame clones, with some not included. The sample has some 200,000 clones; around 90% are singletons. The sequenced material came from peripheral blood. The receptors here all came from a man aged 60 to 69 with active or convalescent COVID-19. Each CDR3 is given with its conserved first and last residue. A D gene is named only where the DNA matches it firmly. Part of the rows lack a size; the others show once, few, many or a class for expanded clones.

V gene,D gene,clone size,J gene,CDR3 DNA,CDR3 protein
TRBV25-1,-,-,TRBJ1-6,TGTGCCAGCAAAGGAAGTGGGGCTTATAATTCACCCCTCCACTTT,CASKGSGAYNSPLHF
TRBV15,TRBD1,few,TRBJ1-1,TGTGCCACCAGCAGGGGACAGGGACGGACTGAAGCTTTCTTT,CATSRGQGRTEAFF
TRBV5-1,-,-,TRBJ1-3,TGCGCCAGCAGCTTGGCGGGGAACTCTGGAAACACCATATATTTT,CASSLAGNSGNTIYF
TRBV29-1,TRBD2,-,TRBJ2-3,TGCAGCGTCGCGGGGGGCACAGATACGCAGTATTTT,CSVAGGTDTQYF
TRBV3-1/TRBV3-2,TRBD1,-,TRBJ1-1,TGTGCCAGCAGCCCGATTCCGGACAGGGATAGCACTGAAGCTTTCTTT,CASSPIPDRDSTEAFF
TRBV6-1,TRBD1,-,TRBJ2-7,TGTGCCAGCAGTGAATTGGACAGGGGGTCCCACGAGCAGTACTTC,CASSELDRGSHEQYF
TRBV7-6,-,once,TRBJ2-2,TGTGCCAGCAGCTTAGCCCTATCCCCGGGCACCGGGGAGCTGTTTTTT,CASSLALSPGTGELFF
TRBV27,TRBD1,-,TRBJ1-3,TGTGCCAGCAGTTTGGCCGGGACAGTTGGAAACACCATATATTTT,CASSLAGTVGNTIYF
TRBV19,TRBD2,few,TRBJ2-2,TGTGCCAGTAGTATCCCGGGGGGGCCTGGGGAGCTGTTTTTT,CASSIPGGPGELFF
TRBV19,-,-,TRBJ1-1,TGTGCCACCTCCCGAGGCCAGGGGTTAGGGATGACTGAAGCTTTCTTT,CATSRGQGLGMTEAFF
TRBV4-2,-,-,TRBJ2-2,TGTGCCAGCAGCCAAGAGGGGGGTACCGGGGAGCTGTTTTTT,CASSQEGGTGELFF
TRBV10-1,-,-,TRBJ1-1,TGCGCCAGCAGGAGTGACATGAACACTGAAGCTTTCTTT,CASRSDMNTEAFF
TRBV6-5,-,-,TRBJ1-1,TGTGCCAGCAGTTATTCCGACAGAGTTGAAGCTTTCTTT,CASSYSDRVEAFF
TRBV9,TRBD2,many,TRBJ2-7,TGTGCCAGCAGCGCGGGAGGGAGGTCCTACGAGCAGTACTTC,CASSAGGRSYEQYF
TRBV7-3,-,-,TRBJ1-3,TGTGCCGGCCGGCAGTTCGGGTTCTCTGGAAACACCATATATTTT,CAGRQFGFSGNTIYF
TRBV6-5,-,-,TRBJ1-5,TGTGCCAGCGGACAGAACTTAAATCAGCCCCAGCATTTT,CASGQNLNQPQHF
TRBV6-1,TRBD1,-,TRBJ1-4,TGTGCCAGCAGTGACCTAGGACAGGATAATGAAAAACTGTTTTTT,CASSDLGQDNEKLFF
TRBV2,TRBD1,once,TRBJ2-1,TGTGCCAGCCTATTAGGACAGGGGTCTGAGCAGTTCTTC,CASLLGQGSEQFF
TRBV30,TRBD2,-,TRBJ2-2,TGTGCCTGGAGTCTAGCGGGGGGGAACACCGGGGAGCTGTTTTTT,CAWSLAGGNTGELFF
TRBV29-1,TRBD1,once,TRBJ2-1,TGCAGCGTTGAAGAGACCGGGACAGGGAACTACAATGAGCAGTTCTTC,CSVEETGTGNYNEQFF
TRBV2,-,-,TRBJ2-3,TGTGCCAGCAGTGGGACTTTCTCGAACACAGATACGCAGTATTTT,CASSGTFSNTDTQYF
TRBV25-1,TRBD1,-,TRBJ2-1,TGTGCCAGCAGTGTTCCGGGACAGGGGGCTGGTGAGCAGTTCTTC,CASSVPGQGAGEQFF
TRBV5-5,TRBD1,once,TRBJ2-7,TGTGCCAGCAGCTTGATCGGGACAGGGGTCTACGAGCAGTACTTC,CASSLIGTGVYEQYF
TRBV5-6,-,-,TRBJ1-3,TGTGCCAGCAGCTTAACAGGGTCTGGAAACACCATATATTTT,CASSLTGSGNTIYF
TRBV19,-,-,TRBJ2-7,TGTGCCAGTAGTACGTTTCCTGGGGGCGCGGGTGAGCAGTACTTC,CASSTFPGGAGEQYF
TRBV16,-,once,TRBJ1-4,TGTGCCAGCAGCCGCGAAACCGGGACACGGCAAGAAAAACTGTTTTTT,CASSRETGTRQEKLFF
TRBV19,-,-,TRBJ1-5,TGTGCCAGTAGTCCGGGGAGGAAGGTCGGGAGCAATCAGCCCCAGCATTTT,CASSPGRKVGSNQPQHF
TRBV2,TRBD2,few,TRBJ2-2,TGTGCCAGCATCACTTCGGGACTAGCGGTGAACACCGGGGAGCTGTTTTTT,CASITSGLAVNTGELFF
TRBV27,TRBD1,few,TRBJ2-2,TGTGCCAGCAGTTTGGTGGTAGGATGGACAGGCAACACCGGGGAGCTGTTTTTT,CASSLVVGWTGNTGELFF
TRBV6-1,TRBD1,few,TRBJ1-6,TGTGCCAGCAGTGAAATGGGACAGGGGGGGAATAATTCACCCCTCCACTTT,CASSEMGQGGNNSPLHF
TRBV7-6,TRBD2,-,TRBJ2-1,TGTGCCAGCAGCTCTCTACTAGCGGGGGGATACTACAATGAGCAGTTCTTC,CASSSLLAGGYYNEQFF
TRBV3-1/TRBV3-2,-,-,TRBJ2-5,TGTGCCAGCAGCCAAGATCGGGGGATTGCTGAGACCCAGTACTTC,CASSQDRGIAETQYF
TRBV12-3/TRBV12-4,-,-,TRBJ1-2,TGTGCCAGCAGTTACGGAGGCTATGGCTACACCTTC,CASSYGGYGYTF
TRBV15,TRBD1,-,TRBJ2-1,TGTGCCACCAGCAGGCCTAATGACAGGGGGGATGAGCAGTTCTTC,CATSRPNDRGDEQFF
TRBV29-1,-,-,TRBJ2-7,TGCAGCGTTGAAGTCCAAAGAGGACAGGAGCAGTACTTC,CSVEVQRGQEQYF
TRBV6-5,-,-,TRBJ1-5,TGTGCCAGCAGTTACAGAGGGAATCAGCCCCAGCATTTT,CASSYRGNQPQHF
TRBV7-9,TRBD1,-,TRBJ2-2,TGTGCCAGCAGCTATGACAGGGGAGACACCGGGGAGCTGTTTTTT,CASSYDRGDTGELFF
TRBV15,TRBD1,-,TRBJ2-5,TGTGCCACCAGCAGAGTCTCCCTGGACAGGGGGCAAGAGACCCAGTACTTC,CATSRVSLDRGQETQYF
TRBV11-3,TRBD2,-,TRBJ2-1,TGTGCCAGCAGCTTAGGGATACTAGCGGGGGGGCGTAAATCGGGTGAGCAGTTCTTC,CASSLGILAGGRKSGEQFF
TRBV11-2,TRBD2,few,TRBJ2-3,TGTGCCAGCAGCTTCTCGACCCCAAGACTAGCGGGGTTGGGCGCGCAGTATTTT,CASSFSTPRLAGLGAQYF
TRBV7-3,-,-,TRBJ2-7,TGTGCCAGCAGCCCAGGCGACAGATCCTACGAGCAGTACTTC,CASSPGDRSYEQYF
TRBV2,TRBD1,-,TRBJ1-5,TGTGCCAGCACCGAGGGGCGTTACCGGGACAGGGAGGGTCAGCCCCAGCATTTT,CASTEGRYRDREGQPQHF
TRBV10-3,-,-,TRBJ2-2,TGTGCCATCAGTCCCGGGGTTCAAACCGGGGAGCTGTTTTTT,CAISPGVQTGELFF
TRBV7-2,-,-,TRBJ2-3,TGTGCCAGCAGCTTAGGTATTAGTCAAAGCACAGATACGCAGTATTTT,CASSLGISQSTDTQYF
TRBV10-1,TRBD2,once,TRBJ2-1,TGCGCCAGCAGCGATACTAGCGGGGGCTCCTACAATGAGCAGTTCTTC,CASSDTSGGSYNEQFF
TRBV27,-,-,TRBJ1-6,TGTGCCAGCAGCCTGGACAGATATAATTCACCCCTCCACTTT,CASSLDRYNSPLHF
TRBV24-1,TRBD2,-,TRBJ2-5,TGTGCCACCAGTGACCCCCTTTCGCGGGGGGCCCGTCAAGAGACCCAGTACTTC,CATSDPLSRGARQETQYF
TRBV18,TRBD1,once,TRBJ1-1,TGTGCCAGCTCACCAAACCTGCAGGGGGTAACTGAAGCTTTCTTT,CASSPNLQGVTEAFF
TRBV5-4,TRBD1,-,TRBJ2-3,TGTGCCAGCAGCTTGTCGCAGGGGGCCGCAGATACGCAGTATTTT,CASSLSQGAADTQYF
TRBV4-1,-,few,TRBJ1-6,TGCGCCAGCAGCCCGGACAGAAGCTCCTATAATTCACCCCTCCACTTT,CASSPDRSSYNSPLHF
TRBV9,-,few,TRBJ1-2,TGTGCCAGCAGCGTAGTAGGTGGGGCGGATGGCTACACCTTC,CASSVVGGADGYTF
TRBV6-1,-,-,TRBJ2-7,TGTGCCAGCAGTGAACTTTACGAGCAGTACTTC,CASSELYEQYF